The 22 T cell receptor beta chains given below trace back to one sample, sequenced in a study of CD8 T cells in ankylosing spondylitis. TCRdb analysed the 5' RACE reads with MiXCR anew, one entry per CDR3 protein. Of around 340,000 distinct CDR3 sequences in the sample, 20% to 25% were seen once. The sample was blood, either unsorted or a sorted T cell fraction (not recorded which). These receptors came from a male donor with ankylosing spondylitis or in good health (not recorded which).

This clonotype was observed a handful of times. This chain uses TRBV12-3 or TRBV12-4 with TRBJ1-1; TRBD1 is a possible D gene (5 bases). This CDR3 has 16 amino acids. V was clipped by 1 base and J by 6 bases, with 18 bases between them. The CDR3 nucleotides are TGTGCCAGCAGTTTAGGTAGGGGAACCCACGGGGCTGAAGCTTTCTTT. This codes for CASSLGRGTHGAEAFF.

This clonotype was recorded a few times. V usage is TRBV20-1 and J usage is TRBJ2-2, with 7 bases aligning to TRBD2. This CDR3 spans 15 amino acids. Germline CDR1 DFQATT, CDR2 SNEGSKA (reference sequence). V was pared by 1 base and J by 0 bases, with 2 bases of the junction left unmatched. The CDR3 spells CSARVSGTNTGELFF. CDR3 nucleotide sequence: TGCAGTGCTAGAGTCAGCGGGACGAACACCGGGGAGCTGTTTTTT.

The V call is TRBV10-3, the J call TRBJ1-2; 10 bases agree with TRBD1. CDR3 size: 14 residues. With V trimmed by 4 bases and J by 5 bases, 4 bases remained unmatched. The germline V gene has CDR1 ENHRY and CDR2 SYGVKD. CDR3 amino acids: CAISAGTGVYGYTF. DNA for the CDR3: TGTGCCATCAGTGCCGGGACAGGGGTTTATGGCTACACCTTC.

This clonotype was observed a few times. V gene TRBV9 combines with J gene TRBJ1-4; tentative D call: TRBD1 (6 bases). The V end lost 0 bases, the J end lost 8 bases, and 14 bases lay between the germline ends. This CDR3 region has 15 residues. CDR1 and CDR2 from the germline V gene are SGDLS and YYNGEE. The CDR3 DNA follows: TGTGCCAGCAGCGTAGGCGGGGGCACGGCGGAAAAACTGTTTTTT. This encodes CASSVGGGTAEKLFF.

This clonotype appeared a few times. The chain joins TRBV5-6 to TRBJ2-3; D not certain. Per germline, CDR1 SGHDT and CDR2 YYEEEE. The CDR3 runs to 14 residues. Trimming stripped 6 bases from V and 4 bases from J, with 15 bases between. The CDR3 nucleotides are TGTGCCAGCACACCTGTGGCGTTTCCAGATACGCAGTATTTT. Its translation is CASTPVAFPDTQYF.

V gene TRBV3-1 combines with J gene TRBJ2-1; maybe TRBD1 (5 bases). Germline V gives CDR1 LGHDT, CDR2 YNNKEL (reference sequence). The germline V and J ends were trimmed by 6 bases and 9 bases, with 15 bases remaining between them. The CDR3 consists of 13 residues. CDR3 sequence reads: CASRPQGPGEQFF. The CDR3 region has the DNA TGTGCCAGCAGACCTCAGGGCCCGGGTGAGCAGTTCTTC.

In its sample, this clonotype was seen once. The junction differs from germline at one of its ends, possibly a read error. The chain links TRBV6-4 to TRBJ1-6; no reliable D call. This CDR3 spans 9 amino acids. The germline V gene encodes CDR1 MRHNA and CDR2 SNTAGT. The CDR3 nucleotides read TGTGCCAGCAGTGACTCCAATTGCTTC. It codes for CASSDSNCF.

V usage is TRBV7-9 and J usage is TRBJ2-1, with 7 bases lining up with TRBD2. Losses at the gene ends were 5 bases for V and 9 bases for J; bases not matched to a gene: 10. Looked up from germline, CDR1 is SEHNR and CDR2 is FQNEAQ (reference sequence). CDR3 length equals 14 residues. CDR3 sequence reads: CASSPRTSLREQFF. The CDR3 DNA reads TGTGCCAGCAGCCCCCGGACTAGTTTGCGTGAGCAGTTCTTC.

This clonotype has at least ten counts. The chain uses TRBV20-1 and TRBJ1-4, with 8 nucleotides matching TRBD1. CDR3 length: 14 amino acids. Trimming cost V 0 bases and J 4 bases; bases outside gene matches: 1. Germline V gene data show CDR1 as DFQATT and CDR2 as SNEGSKA (reference sequence). The CDR3 DNA sequence: TGCAGTGCTAGAGATGGACAGGGTAATGAAAAACTGTTTTTT. Residues: CSARDGQGNEKLFF.

This clonotype was counted only a few times. The chain joins TRBV5-8 to TRBJ2-5, with 7 bases matching TRBD2. With 4 bases clipped from V and 0 bases from J, the junction kept 6 bases outside the gene matches. This CDR3 comprises 15 residues. CDR1 is SGHTS, CDR2 YDEGEE, per germline. The CDR3 coding sequence is TGTGCCAGCAGCCCCCTGGGGGGGTACCAAGAGACCCAGTACTTC. Translated: CASSPLGGYQETQYF.

This chain joins TRBV12-3 or TRBV12-4 and TRBJ2-2, with D unresolved. CDR3 length: 15 amino acids. The V end lost 7 bases, the J end lost 2 bases, and 14 bases lay between the germline ends. The chain's CDR3 is CASTLGYRNTGELFF. The CDR3 DNA reads TGTGCCAGCACCTTAGGCTACAGAAACACCGGGGAGCTGTTTTTT.

This chain joins TRBV12-3 or TRBV12-4 and TRBJ2-3; TRBD1 matches 10 bases. CDR3 size: 14 residues. Losses at the gene ends were 7 bases for V and 6 bases for J; bases not matched to a gene: 7. CDR3 region: CASTPDRGLDTQYF. For the CDR3, the DNA is TGTGCCAGCACTCCCGACAGGGGGCTGGATACGCAGTATTTT.

This clonotype was seen a handful of times. The rearrangement uses TRBV28 and TRBJ2-1; tentatively, D is TRBD2 (6 bases). Trimming pared 1 base from V and 9 bases from J, leaving 13 bases between. This CDR3 has 14 amino acids. Germline-derived CDR1 and CDR2 are MDHEN and SYDVKM. The CDR3 nucleotides read TGTGCCAGCAGTTTATTGTCGGGGGTCGGTGAGCAGTTCTTC. Amino acid sequence: CASSLLSGVGEQFF.

This clonotype was detected a few times. The chain links TRBV2 to TRBJ2-7; D remains ambiguous. The CDR3 length is 15 residues. V shed 2 bases and J shed 4 bases, with 15 bases lying between them. CDR1 is SNHLY and CDR2 is FYNNEI in the germline V gene. Here the CDR3 reads CASSETPRVEYEQYF. The CDR3 nucleotides are TGTGCCAGCAGTGAAACCCCCCGGGTCGAATACGAGCAGTACTTC.

The chain joins TRBV6-1 to TRBJ2-7; the D gene is possibly TRBD2 (7 bases). The V end was cut by 10 bases, the J end by 3 bases, with 22 bases between. The germline V gene has CDR1 MNHNS and CDR2 SASEGT. This CDR3 region has 15 residues. The CDR3 sequence is CATAKGGATYYEQYF. The CDR3 nucleotides are TGTGCCACAGCAAAAGGGGGGGCTACATACTACGAGCAGTACTTC.

This clonotype was detected only a few times. J is TRBJ2-7 and V is TRBV3-1, with D uncertain. Trimming removed 4 bases at V and 3 bases at J, with 10 bases between. The CDR3 runs to 13 residues. CDR1 LGHDT and CDR2 YNNKEL come from the germline V gene (reference sequence). The CDR3 is CASSPTVGYEQYF. As DNA, the CDR3 is TGTGCCAGCAGCCCTACGGTGGGCTACGAGCAGTACTTC.

This chain links TRBV12-3 or TRBV12-4 with TRBJ2-1, with 7 bases matching TRBD2. This CDR3 contains 13 residues. Trimming removed 4 bases from V and 14 bases from J; junction bases left unmatched: 11. The CDR3 spells CASSYPWGGLEFF. DNA of the CDR3: TGTGCCAGCAGTTACCCCTGGGGGGGGTTAGAGTTCTTC.

The chain links TRBV7-9 to TRBJ2-5; D may be TRBD2 (6 bases). The V gene's germline CDR1 is SEHNR and CDR2 FQNEAQ (reference sequence). V gave up 4 bases and J gave up 8 bases, with 14 bases separating them. CDR3 length equals 13 residues. DNA for the CDR3: TGTGCCAGCAGCTCTCCCGGCGGGGAAACCCAGTACTTC. Residues: CASSSPGGETQYF.

This clonotype was counted a few times. V and J are TRBV12-3 or TRBV12-4 and TRBJ2-1; 7 nucleotides match TRBD2. The CDR3 spans 16 residues. V shed 2 bases, J shed 4 bases, and the junction held 8 bases outside the gene matches. The CDR3 region is CASSLPEGGFYNEQFF. CDR3 nucleotide sequence: TGTGCCAGCAGTTTACCGGAGGGAGGGTTTTACAATGAGCAGTTCTTC.

This clonotype was seen repeatedly, ten times or more. CDR3 nucleotide sequence: TGTGCCAGCAGTTTAGTCAACTCTGGAAACACCATATATTTT. It specifies CASSLVNSGNTIYF. The chain recombines TRBV12-3 or TRBV12-4 with TRBJ1-3; D not resolved. There are 14 residues in the CDR3. The ends were cut back, 1 base at V and 0 bases at J, with 4 bases in the middle.

The rearrangement joins TRBV7-9 to TRBJ2-1; no firm D call. With 5 bases removed from V and 0 bases from J, the gap between germline ends came to 17 bases. The CDR3 runs 17 residues. From germline, CDR1 is SEHNR and CDR2 FQNEAQ (reference sequence). The CDR3 bases are TGTGCCAGCAGCAAACGGACGGACCCTAGCTCCTACAATGAGCAGTTCTTC. This codes for CASSKRTDPSSYNEQFF.

The V call is TRBV20-1, the J call TRBJ2-7, with 8 bases fitting TRBD2. CDR3 length: 14 amino acids. V lost 7 bases to trimming and J lost 0 bases; unmatched junction nucleotides: 8. Germline V gene data show CDR1 as DFQATT and CDR2 as SNEGSKA (reference sequence). The CDR3 protein is CSVARRGGSYEQYF. CDR3 sequence (DNA): TGCAGTGTCGCAAGACGGGGGGGCTCCTACGAGCAGTACTTC.